This T cell receptor (beta chain) was obtained from a study of shared clonotypes between healthy human individuals. Naive CD8 cells, CD45RO-negative and positively selected for CCR7, excluded terminally differentiated effector memory CD45RA+ cells. This CDR3 comprises 15 residues. The V end was cut by 1 base, the J end by 2 bases, with 10 bases between. Germline lookup yields CDR1 SGHDN and CDR2 FVKESK. Using immunoSEQ multiplex PCR, the repertoire was profiled, and TCRdb retains in-frame clones only, with some absent. The table has some 2,000,000 clones, roughly 94% seen once; the top ten hold roughly 1.1%.

This clonotype was sampled from a man aged 18-30 years in good health. This chain links TRBV14 with TRBJ2-3; TRBD1 is a possible D gene (5 bases). The material sequenced was naive CD8+ T cells sorted from blood. This CDR3 is CASSQVMDITDTQYF. The CDR3 DNA reads TGTGCCAGCAGCCAAGTGATGGACATCACAGATACGCAGTATTTT.